Listed below are T cell receptor beta chains from one sample, sequenced in a study of blood T cells in healthy people across ages. MiXCR, applied by TCRdb to the 5' RACE reads, yields one record per CDR3 protein. The sample has 590,000 or so distinct CDR3 sequences; 25% to 35% are singletons. Material for sequencing was blood. The receptors stem from a woman at least 80 years old in good health. Both conserved end residues are part of each CDR3. A D gene is named only where the DNA matches it firmly. Clone size is stated in some rows and not others, as once, few, many or a class when expanded.

v_call	j_call	d_call	clone_size	cdr3_aa	cdr3_nt
TRBV7-3	TRBJ2-7	.	many	CASSSRLEGEQYF	TGTGCCAGCAGCTCCCGACTAGAAGGCGAGCAGTACTTC
TRBV7-9	TRBJ1-2	TRBD1	.	CASTPWGTGLNGYTF	TGTGCCAGCACCCCATGGGGGACAGGGTTAAATGGCTACACCTTC
TRBV29-1	TRBJ1-4	TRBD1	.	CSVSTSGTGNEKLFF	TGCAGCGTCTCCACCTCCGGGACAGGGAATGAAAAACTGTTTTTT
TRBV5-6	TRBJ2-6	.	many	CASSPPTGANVLTF	TGTGCCAGCAGCCCCCCCACTGGGGCCAACGTCCTGACTTTC
TRBV7-9	TRBJ1-1	.	many	CASSLAEGAAAAFF	TGTGCCAGCAGCTTAGCGGAAGGGGCCGCGGCAGCTTTCTTT
TRBV7-9	TRBJ2-3	.	.	CVSSLGYRVSTSTDTQYF	TGTGTCAGCAGCTTAGGGTACAGGGTGTCGACTAGCACAGATACGCAGTATTTT
TRBV5-1	TRBJ1-1	.	many	CASSLSGSNTEAFF	TGCGCCAGCAGCTTGTCCGGGTCGAACACTGAAGCTTTCTTT
TRBV15	TRBJ1-1	.	.	CATSISGKNTEAFF	TGTGCCACCAGCATATCCGGGAAGAACACTGAAGCTTTCTTT
TRBV5-1	TRBJ2-1	TRBD2	.	CASSGEPGLAANEQFF	TGCGCCAGCAGCGGGGAACCGGGACTAGCGGCCAATGAGCAGTTCTTC
TRBV20-1	TRBJ2-1	TRBD2	.	CSAPPGLAGIGEQFF	TGCAGTGCTCCCCCGGGACTAGCGGGGATCGGAGAGCAGTTCTTC
TRBV18	TRBJ1-2	.	.	CAGSSDSMGYTF	TGTGCCGGCTCATCTGACAGCATGGGATACACCTTC
TRBV7-2	TRBJ1-2	TRBD1	.	CASSRAGPGQYGYTF	TGTGCCAGCAGCCGGGCCGGCCCGGGACAGTATGGCTACACCTTC
TRBV5-4	TRBJ1-1	.	.	CASSLGGGVNTEAFF	TGTGCCAGCAGCCTAGGGGGGGGGGTGAACACTGAAGCTTTCTTT
TRBV7-2	TRBJ1-2	.	many	CASTRGLWDWKRDGYTF	TGTGCCAGCACCCGGGGCTTGTGGGATTGGAAAAGAGATGGCTACACCTTC
TRBV5-1	TRBJ2-7	TRBD1	few	CASSWGQCTYEQYF	TGCGCCAGCAGCTGGGGACAGTGTACCTACGAGCAGTACTTC
TRBV18	TRBJ1-5	.	many	CASSQEGDQPQHF	TGTGCCAGCTCCCAGGAGGGGGATCAGCCCCAGCATTTT
TRBV28	TRBJ2-1	TRBD1	many	CASSRYGQVNNEQFF	TGTGCCAGCAGTCGGTACGGACAGGTTAACAATGAGCAGTTCTTC
TRBV7-9	TRBJ2-5	.	many	CASSTGQYQETQYF	TGTGCCAGCAGCACCGGACAGTACCAAGAGACCCAGTACTTC
TRBV7-9	TRBJ2-1	TRBD1	.	CASSGTGGTEQFF	TGTGCCAGCAGCGGGACAGGGGGTACTGAGCAGTTCTTC
TRBV20-1	TRBJ1-5	TRBD1	.	CSASTTGGTPQHF	TGCAGTGCTAGTACGACAGGGGGAACGCCCCAGCATTTT
TRBV6-4	TRBJ2-1	.	few	CASSDQLFRNEQFF	TGTGCCAGCAGTGACCAACTGTTTCGCAATGAGCAGTTCTTC
TRBV6-5	TRBJ2-7	.	many	CASSLRLQGSYEQYF	TGTGCCAGCAGCCTCCGCTTACAGGGAAGCTACGAGCAGTACTTC
TRBV10-3	TRBJ2-3	.	.	CAIGWNTDTQYF	TGTGCCATCGGGTGGAACACAGATACGCAGTATTTT
TRBV9	TRBJ1-6	TRBD1	.	CTSSVEGTGYNSPLHF	TGTACCAGCAGCGTAGAAGGGACAGGTTATAATTCACCCCTCCACTTT
TRBV6-1	TRBJ2-7	TRBD2	few	CASSAPGVAGGSYEQYF	TGTGCCAGCAGTGCCCCCGGGGTAGCGGGAGGGTCCTACGAGCAGTACTTC
TRBV11-2	TRBJ1-2	.	.	CASGADHYGYTF	TGTGCCAGCGGCGCAGACCACTATGGCTACACCTTC
TRBV19	TRBJ1-1	.	.	CASSIDLAGMKTEAFF	TGTGCCAGTAGTATAGATCTGGCAGGAATGAAAACTGAAGCTTTCTTT
TRBV14	TRBJ1-2	TRBD1	few	CASSDPGTGAFGYTF	TGTGCCAGCAGCGACCCCGGGACAGGGGCCTTCGGCTACACCTTC
TRBV6-2/TRBV6-3	TRBJ2-2	TRBD1	.	CASNKGQLNTGELFF	TGTGCCAGCAATAAGGGACAGCTGAACACCGGGGAGCTGTTTTTT
TRBV6-6	TRBJ1-2	.	.	CASSSRDDYGYTF	TGTGCCAGCAGCTCCAGGGACGACTATGGCTACACCTTC
TRBV7-2	TRBJ2-4	TRBD2	many	CASSSSSGVLNIQYF	TGTGCCAGCAGCTCTTCTAGCGGGGTTCTTAACATTCAGTACTTC
TRBV7-6	TRBJ2-3	TRBD2	.	CASSPRLAGTDAQYF	TGTGCCAGCAGCCCTAGACTAGCGGGCACAGACGCGCAGTATTTT
TRBV10-3	TRBJ2-1	.	many	CAIITGDNEQFF	TGTGCCATCATTACCGGGGACAATGAGCAGTTCTTC
TRBV6-6	TRBJ1-2	.	.	CAGSYTADPNYGYTF	TGTGCCGGCAGTTACACGGCAGACCCAAACTATGGCTACACCTTC
TRBV4-3	TRBJ2-7	TRBD1	many	CASSQDWTGGYYEQYF	TGCGCCAGCAGCCAAGACTGGACAGGGGGGTACTACGAGCAGTACTTC
TRBV5-1	TRBJ1-1	.	.	CASSFAQKGTEAFF	TGCGCCAGCAGCTTTGCCCAAAAAGGAACTGAAGCTTTCTTT
TRBV2	TRBJ1-5	.	few	CASSEFIGQGKHSNQPQHF	TGTGCCAGCAGTGAATTTATTGGGCAGGGGAAACATAGCAATCAGCCCCAGCATTTT
TRBV6-1	TRBJ1-5	TRBD1	many	CASRITGVSNQPQHF	TGTGCCAGCAGGATAACAGGGGTGAGCAATCAGCCCCAGCATTTT
TRBV7-9	TRBJ2-7	.	many	CASSFTGAYEQYF	TGTGCCAGCAGCTTTACCGGGGCATACGAGCAGTACTTC
TRBV2	TRBJ2-5	.	few	CASRILAGETQYF	TGTGCCAGCAGGATCTTGGCGGGGGAGACCCAGTACTTC